This TCR beta chain stems from a study of cytomegalovirus exposure and HLA in healthy donors. Points from the study as a whole: According to reports, the classifier identified cytomegalovirus status with high specificity and sensitivity. The authors later found most CMV-associated TCR beta chains appeared HLA-restricted. For most subjects, TCR beta sequences were reported to predict HLA-A and HLA-B alleles with accuracy.

Germline CDR1 is SGHNT and CDR2 is YENEEA. The CDR3 has 16 amino acids. With V trimmed by 1 base and J by 2 bases, 3 bases remained unmatched. As to this clone: Its antigen is unknown.

PCR employed 60 Vbeta and 13 Jbeta primers. TCRdb keeps only in-frame clones here, not all; method: immunoSEQ multiplex PCR. Of around 130,000 clones in the sample, over 75% were seen once. The specimen sequenced was PBMCs. The chain is built from TRBV11-3 and TRBJ2-2; 8 nucleotides match TRBD1. The receptor was derived from a woman aged 40 to 49 in good health and CMV-seropositive. The CDR3 is CASSLVGQGNTGELFF. In DNA form, the CDR3 reads TGTGCCAGCAGCTTAGTCGGACAGGGAAACACCGGGGAGCTGTTTTTT.